The 26 T cell receptor beta chains below all came from one sample that was sequenced in a study of T-cell reconstitution after alpha-beta-depleted transplantation in children. Researchers prepared the TCRbeta library using unique molecular identifiers, the study reports. In TCRdb, the PCR reads were re-called with MiXCR into one record per CDR3 protein. The data contain approximately 430,000 distinct CDR3 sequences, about 17% of them singletons. This material consisted of PBMCs, mostly from graft donor cells, taken 360 days after TCRalphabeta/CD19-depleted stem cell transplant. Every receptor here comes from a boy in the first two years of life who had a stem cell transplant for Wiskott-Aldrich syndrome, so the T cells may come from the graft donor.

Only a few counts were recorded for this clonotype. The V and J genes are TRBV10-3 and TRBJ1-1, with TRBD1 matching 7 bases. Germline values: CDR1 ENHRY, CDR2 SYGVKD. Trimming took 8 bases from V and 1 from J; bases not matched to a gene: 4. The CDR3 is 13 amino acids. The CDR3 bases are TGTGCCATCCGACAGGGAGCGAACACTGAAGCTTTCTTT. It specifies CAIRQGANTEAFF.

The chain couples TRBV20-1 to TRBJ2-4; tentatively, D is TRBD1 (6 bases). V lost 5 bases and J lost 6, with 14 bases in between. The CDR3 has 13 residues. Germline V gene lookup returns CDR1 DFQATT and CDR2 SNEGSKA (reference sequence). CDR3 sequence reads: CSAWGRARNIQYF. The CDR3 DNA follows: TGCAGTGCTTGGGGGCGAGCTCGAAACATTCAGTACTTC.

This clonotype was counted a few times. The chain employs TRBV4-1 and TRBJ2-3; 9 bases are a match to TRBD1. Germline V gives CDR1 MGHRA, CDR2 YSYEKL. The junction had 5 bases not matched to a gene; V was cut back by 0 bases and J by 4 bases. The CDR3 spans 16 residues. This CDR3 reads CASSQEITGGADTQYF. The CDR3 bases are TGCGCCAGCAGCCAAGAGATCACAGGGGGCGCAGATACGCAGTATTTT.

This chain connects TRBV3-1 to TRBJ2-7, with TRBD2 identical over 7 bases. Per germline, CDR1 LGHDT and CDR2 YNNKEL (reference sequence). This CDR3 comprises 15 residues. The ends lost 4 bases at V and 2 bases at J; junction bases unmatched: 8. CDR3 sequence (DNA): TGTGCCAGCAGCCCCCTAAGAAGCGGGACCTACGAGCAGTACTTC. This translates into CASSPLRSGTYEQYF.

This clonotype was detected only a few times. The chain links TRBV18 to TRBJ2-1; D is perhaps TRBD2 (6 bases). The germline V and J ends were trimmed by 5 bases and 7 bases, with 9 bases remaining between them. The CDR3 sequence is 12 residues long. Germline V gene data show CDR1 as KGHSH and CDR2 as LQKENI. CDR3: CASSSGVNEQFF. The CDR3 region has the DNA TGTGCCAGCTCATCGGGAGTAAATGAGCAGTTCTTC.

This clonotype was observed at least ten times. V gene TRBV5-1 combines with J gene TRBJ2-5; D perhaps matches TRBD2 (5 bases). CDR3 length: 14 residues. Trimming pared 4 bases from V and 5 bases from J, leaving 15 bases between. Germline CDR1 reads SGHRS; CDR2 reads YFSETQ. Here the CDR3 reads CASSPGLTGETQYF. In nucleotides, the CDR3 is TGCGCCAGCAGCCCCGGACTGACGGGGGAGACCCAGTACTTC. Combining the CDR3 with reference TRBV5-1 and TRBJ2-5 gives the whole variable domain KAGVTQTPRYLIKTRGQQVTLSCSPISGHRSVSWYQQTPGQGLQFLFEYFSETQRNKGNFPGRFSGRQFSNSRSEMNVSTLELGDSALYLCASSPGLTGETQYFGPGTRLLVL.

This sequence joins TRBV20-1 and TRBJ2-5; no definite D call. The germline V and J ends were trimmed by 2 bases and 4 bases, with 5 bases remaining between them. The CDR3 is made up of 11 amino acids. Germline lookup yields CDR1 DFQATT and CDR2 SNEGSKA (reference sequence). The DNA for the CDR3 is TGCAGTGCTAGAATTACAGAGACCCAGTACTTC. Translation: CSARITETQYF.

The J gene is TRBJ2-2, the V gene TRBV10-3, with 10 bases matching TRBD2. V lost 5 bases to trimming and J lost 5 bases; unmatched junction nucleotides: 5. CDR1 is ENHRY and CDR2 is SYGVKD in the germline V gene. There are 15 residues in the CDR3. The CDR3: CAISPSGGGTGELFF. CDR3 in DNA: TGTGCCATCAGTCCCAGCGGGGGGGGAACCGGGGAGCTGTTTTTT.

The rearrangement joins TRBV12-3 or TRBV12-4 to TRBJ2-2, with D unclear. Trimming took off 3 bases at V and 3 bases at J, with 5 bases between the two ends. The CDR3 spans 13 residues. CDR3 region: CASSFKDTGELFF. The CDR3 nucleotides are TGTGCCAGCAGTTTTAAAGACACCGGGGAGCTGTTTTTT.

This clonotype was picked up a small number of times. The chain has TRBV6-5 and TRBJ1-3, with 8 bases fitting TRBD1. This CDR3 is built from 16 residues. Germline CDR1 reads MNHEY; CDR2 reads SVGAGI. After removal of 0 bases from V and 4 bases from J, the junction contained 5 bases not matched to a gene. DNA for the CDR3: TGTGCCAGCAGTTACTCAAGGACAGGGATCGGAAACACCATATATTTT. Its protein product is CASSYSRTGIGNTIYF.

The gene calls are TRBV12-3 or TRBV12-4 and TRBJ2-3, with a tentative D call TRBD2 (6 bases). With 0 bases removed from V and 4 bases from J, the gap between germline ends came to 11 bases. The CDR3 runs 15 residues. CDR3 residues: CASSLALGLSDTQYF. Written as DNA, the CDR3 is TGTGCCAGCAGTTTAGCGCTGGGACTCTCAGATACGCAGTATTTT.

The J gene is TRBJ1-1, the V gene TRBV20-1; a possible D gene is TRBD1 (5 bases). Germline V gene sequence: CDR1 DFQATT, CDR2 SNEGSKA (reference sequence). CDR3 size: 14 residues. Trimming took 3 bases from V and 1 from J, leaving 12 bases between them. CDR3 amino acids: CSARDWDSNTEAFF. DNA for the CDR3: TGCAGTGCTAGGGACTGGGACTCGAACACTGAAGCTTTCTTT.

The V and J genes are TRBV10-3 and TRBJ2-1, with 8 positions matching TRBD1. Germline V gene data show CDR1 as ENHRY and CDR2 as SYGVKD. CDR3 length equals 13 residues. V lost 2 bases to trimming and J lost 6 bases; unmatched junction nucleotides: 0. In nucleotides, the CDR3 is TGTGCCATCAGTGAGGACAGGGGCAATGAGCAGTTCTTC. It codes for CAISEDRGNEQFF.

This clonotype was detected only a few times. The V call is TRBV2, the J call TRBJ2-1; unclear D gene. Germline V gene lookup returns CDR1 SNHLY and CDR2 FYNNEI. There are 14 residues in the CDR3. Trimming stripped 10 bases from V and 4 bases from J, with 17 bases between. CDR3 nucleotides: TGTGCCAAAAAAGGGTACGCCCTTTACAATGAGCAGTTCTTC. Its translation is CAKKGYALYNEQFF.

In its sample, this clonotype was seen a few times. The chain links TRBV20-1 to TRBJ2-7, with 9 nucleotides matching TRBD2. CDR1 and CDR2 (germline): DFQATT, SNEGSKA (reference sequence). This CDR3 has 12 residues. V shed 5 bases, J shed 5 bases, and the junction held 4 bases outside the gene matches. The CDR3 region is CSASGLANEQYF. CDR3 nucleotides: TGCAGTGCTTCCGGACTAGCGAACGAGCAGTACTTC.

The sample holds a few counts of this clonotype. Here the CDR3 reads CATSGGLHEQYF. CDR3 coding DNA: TGTGCCACCAGCGGAGGACTCCACGAGCAGTACTTC. This chain uses TRBV24-1 with TRBJ2-7, with a weak D call TRBD2 (5 bases). CDR3 length: 12 residues. Germline CDR1 KGHDR, CDR2 SFDVKD. V was shortened by 7 bases and J by 5 bases, with 11 bases between the two germline ends.

This clonotype was counted a few times. This rearrangement joins TRBV12-3 or TRBV12-4 to TRBJ2-3; either TRBD1 or TRBD2 may supply D (5 bases each). CDR3 length: 16 amino acids. Between the trimmed V and J ends, which lost 2 bases and 6 bases, there was a span of 18 bases. Written as DNA, the CDR3 is TGTGCCAGCAGTTTACCTCCCGGGTACAGGAGGGATACGCAGTATTTT. Translated, it gives CASSLPPGYRRDTQYF.

The genes are TRBV7-8 and TRBJ2-1, with 11 bases fitting TRBD2. Germline V lookup: CDR1 SGHVS, CDR2 FQNEAQ. This CDR3 region has 16 residues. V lost 2 bases to trimming and J lost 4 bases; unmatched junction nucleotides: 4. The chain's CDR3 is CASSLTSGSRYNEQFF. For the CDR3, the DNA is TGTGCCAGCAGCTTAACTAGCGGGAGTCGGTACAATGAGCAGTTCTTC. Using reference TRBV7-8 and TRBJ2-1 for the parts outside the CDR3, the full variable domain is GAGVSQSPRYKVAKRGQDVALRCDPISGHVSLFWYQQALGQGPEFLTYFQNEAQLDKSGLPSDRFFAERPEGSVSTLKIQRTQQEDSAVYLCASSLTSGSRYNEQFFGPGTRLTVL.

The chain carries TRBV9 and TRBJ2-5; TRBD1 matches at 10 bases. V was clipped by 4 bases and J by 3 bases; unmatched bases: 3. Germline V gene data show CDR1 as SGDLS and CDR2 as YYNGEE. There are 14 residues in the CDR3. The CDR3 sequence is CASSIGQGEETQYF. CDR3 in DNA: TGTGCCAGCAGCATCGGACAGGGGGAAGAGACCCAGTACTTC.

A few counts support this clonotype. The J gene is TRBJ2-5, the V gene TRBV13, with a tentative D call TRBD2 (6 bases). With 1 base removed from V and 5 bases from J, the gap between germline ends came to 11 bases. Germline V gene sequence: CDR1 PRHDT, CDR2 FYEKMQ (reference sequence). This CDR3 comprises 14 residues. CDR3 sequence: CASSLETGVETQYF. CDR3 bases: TGTGCCAGCAGCTTAGAGACGGGAGTGGAGACCCAGTACTTC.

This chain uses TRBV12-3 or TRBV12-4 with TRBJ2-3; TRBD1 matches 7 bases. The CDR3 extends over 15 amino acids. Trimming at V came to 5 bases and at J to 0 bases, leaving 5 bases not matched to a gene. Written as DNA, the CDR3 is TGTGCCAGCAGTCTCGACAGGGAGAGCACAGATACGCAGTATTTT. Translation gives CASSLDRESTDTQYF.

This clonotype was seen only a few times. CDR3 amino acids: CASNSLRGHNYGYTF. CDR3 in DNA: TGTGCCAGCAATTCCCTTAGGGGGCATAACTATGGCTACACCTTC. The J gene is TRBJ1-2, the V gene TRBV13, with 7 bases aligning to TRBD1. The ends lost 7 bases at V and 1 base at J; junction bases unmatched: 9. Germline CDR1 PRHDT, CDR2 FYEKMQ (reference sequence). The CDR3 is made up of 15 amino acids.

The chain has TRBV28 and TRBJ2-2; D uncertain. CDR3 length equals 11 residues. Trimming removed 7 bases at V and 6 bases at J, with 6 bases between. Germline lookup yields CDR1 MDHEN and CDR2 SYDVKM. The CDR3 DNA sequence: TGTGCCAGCAAGTTGGCCGGGGAGCTGTTTTTT. Translated, it gives CASKLAGELFF.

This clonotype showed up just a few times. The rearrangement joins TRBV4-3 to TRBJ2-2; the D is unclear. This CDR3 comprises 16 residues. CDR1 LGHNA and CDR2 YSLEER come from the germline V gene. Trimming stripped 0 bases from V and 5 bases from J, with 13 bases between. The CDR3 DNA sequence: TGCGCCAGCAGCCAAGATTGGATTATAAAAACCGGGGAGCTGTTTTTT. Protein sequence: CASSQDWIIKTGELFF.

The chain's CDR3 is CASSYGGAKNIQYF. The CDR3 coding sequence is TGTGCCAGCAGTTACGGGGGTGCCAAAAACATTCAGTACTTC. The V and J genes are TRBV6-5 and TRBJ2-4; TRBD1 or TRBD2 may be the D gene (5 bases each). The germline V and J ends were trimmed by 2 bases and 1 base, with 6 bases remaining between them. The CDR3 sequence is 14 residues long. CDR1 MNHEY and CDR2 SVGAGI come from the germline V gene.

Ten or more counts support this clonotype. The V call is TRBV6-5, the J call TRBJ1-1; D is uncertain. CDR1 and CDR2 (germline): MNHEY, SVGAGI. Trimming stripped 0 bases from V and 0 bases from J, with 8 bases between. This CDR3 is built from 15 residues. In nucleotides, the CDR3 is TGTGCCAGCAGTTACTCGACCGCCATGAACACTGAAGCTTTCTTT. It specifies CASSYSTAMNTEAFF.